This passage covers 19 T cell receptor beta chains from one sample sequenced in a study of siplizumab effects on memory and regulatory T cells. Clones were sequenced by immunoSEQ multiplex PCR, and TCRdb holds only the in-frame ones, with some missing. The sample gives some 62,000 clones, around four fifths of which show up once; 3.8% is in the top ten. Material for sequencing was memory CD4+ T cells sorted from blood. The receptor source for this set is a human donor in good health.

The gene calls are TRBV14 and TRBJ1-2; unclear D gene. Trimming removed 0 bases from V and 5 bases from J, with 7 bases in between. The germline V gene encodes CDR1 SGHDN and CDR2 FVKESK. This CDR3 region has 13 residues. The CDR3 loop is CASSQDWLYGYTF. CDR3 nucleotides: TGTGCCAGCAGCCAAGACTGGCTTTATGGCTACACCTTC.

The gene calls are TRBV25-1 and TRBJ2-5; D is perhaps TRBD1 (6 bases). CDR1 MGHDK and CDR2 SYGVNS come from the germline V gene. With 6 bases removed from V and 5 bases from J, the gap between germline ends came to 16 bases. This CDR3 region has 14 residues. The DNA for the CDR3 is TGTGCCAGCAGCGAAACAGGGTTCAAGGAGACCCAGTACTTC. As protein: CASSETGFKETQYF.

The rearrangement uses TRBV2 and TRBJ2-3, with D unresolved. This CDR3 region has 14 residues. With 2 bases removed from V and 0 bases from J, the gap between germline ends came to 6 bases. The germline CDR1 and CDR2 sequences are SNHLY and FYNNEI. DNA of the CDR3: TGTGCCAGCAGTGAAAGTCCAAGCACAGATACGCAGTATTTT. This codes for CASSESPSTDTQYF. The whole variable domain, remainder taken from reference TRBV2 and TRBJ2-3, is EPEVTQTPSHQVTQMGQEVILRCVPISNHLYFYWYRQILGQKVEFLVSFYNNEISEKSEIFDDQFSVERPDGSNFTLKIRSTKLEDSAMYFCASSESPSTDTQYFGPGTRLTVL.

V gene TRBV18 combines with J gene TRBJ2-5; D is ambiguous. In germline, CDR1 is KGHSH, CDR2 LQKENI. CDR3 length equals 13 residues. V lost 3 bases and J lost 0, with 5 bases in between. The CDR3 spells CASSPSNQETQYF. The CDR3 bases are TGTGCCAGCTCACCGTCCAACCAAGAGACCCAGTACTTC.

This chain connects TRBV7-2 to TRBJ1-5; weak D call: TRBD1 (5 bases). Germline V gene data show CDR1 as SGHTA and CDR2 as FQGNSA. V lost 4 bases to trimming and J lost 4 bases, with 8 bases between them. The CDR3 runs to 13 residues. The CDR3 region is CASSSRTNQPQHF. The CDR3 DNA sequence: TGTGCCAGCAGCTCGAGGACAAATCAGCCCCAGCATTTT.

CDR3 in DNA: TGTGCCAGCAGTCTTAGCACAGATACGCAGTATTTT. As protein: CASSLSTDTQYF. The V gene is TRBV7-3, the J gene TRBJ2-3; D is unresolved. The CDR3 is 12 amino acids. Germline values: CDR1 SGHTA, CDR2 FQGTGA. Between the trimmed V and J ends, which lost 6 bases and 0 bases, there was a span of 4 bases.

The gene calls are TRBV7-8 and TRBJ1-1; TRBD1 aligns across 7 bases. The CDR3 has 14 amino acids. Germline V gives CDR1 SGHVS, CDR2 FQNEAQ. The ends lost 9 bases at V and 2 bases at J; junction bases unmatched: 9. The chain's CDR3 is CASTLQGGNTEAFF. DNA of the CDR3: TGTGCCAGTACCCTCCAGGGGGGAAACACTGAAGCTTTCTTT.

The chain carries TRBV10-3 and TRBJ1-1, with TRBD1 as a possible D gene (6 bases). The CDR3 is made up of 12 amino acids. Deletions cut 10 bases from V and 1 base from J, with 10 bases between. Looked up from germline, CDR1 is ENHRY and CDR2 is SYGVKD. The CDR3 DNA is TGTGCCACCGTGGGACAGAACACTGAAGCTTTCTTT. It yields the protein CATVGQNTEAFF.

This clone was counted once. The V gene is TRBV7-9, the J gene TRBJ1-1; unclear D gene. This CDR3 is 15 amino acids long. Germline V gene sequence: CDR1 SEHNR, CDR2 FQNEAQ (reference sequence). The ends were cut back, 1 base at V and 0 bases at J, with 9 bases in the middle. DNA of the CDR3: TGTGCCAGCAGCTTAGGCAGGAGCATGAACACTGAAGCTTTCTTT. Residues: CASSLGRSMNTEAFF.

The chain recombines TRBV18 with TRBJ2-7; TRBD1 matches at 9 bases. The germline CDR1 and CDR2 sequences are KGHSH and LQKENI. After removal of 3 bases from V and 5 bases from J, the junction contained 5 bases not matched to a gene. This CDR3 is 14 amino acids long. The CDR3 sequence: CASSPTGQGDEQYF. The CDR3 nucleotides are TGTGCCAGCTCACCGACGGGACAGGGCGACGAGCAGTACTTC.

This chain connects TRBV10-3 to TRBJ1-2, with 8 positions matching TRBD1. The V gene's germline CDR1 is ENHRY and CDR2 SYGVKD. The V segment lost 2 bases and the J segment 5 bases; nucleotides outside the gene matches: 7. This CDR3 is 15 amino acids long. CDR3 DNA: TGTGCCATCAGTGAGGGAGGTCAGGGGGCTTATGGCTACACCTTC. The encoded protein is CAISEGGQGAYGYTF.

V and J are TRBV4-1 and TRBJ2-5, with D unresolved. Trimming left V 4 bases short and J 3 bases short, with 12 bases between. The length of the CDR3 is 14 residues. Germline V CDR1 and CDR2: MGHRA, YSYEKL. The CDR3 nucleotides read TGCGCCAGCAGCCTTGTAATAGCAGAAGAGACCCAGTACTTC. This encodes CASSLVIAEETQYF.

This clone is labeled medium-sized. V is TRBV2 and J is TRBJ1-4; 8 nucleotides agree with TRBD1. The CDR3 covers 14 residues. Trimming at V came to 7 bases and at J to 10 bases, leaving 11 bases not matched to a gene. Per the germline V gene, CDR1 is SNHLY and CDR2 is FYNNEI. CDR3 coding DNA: TGTGCCAGCATTCTCGACAGGGGAGAGGGAAAACTGTTTTTT. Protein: CASILDRGEGKLFF.

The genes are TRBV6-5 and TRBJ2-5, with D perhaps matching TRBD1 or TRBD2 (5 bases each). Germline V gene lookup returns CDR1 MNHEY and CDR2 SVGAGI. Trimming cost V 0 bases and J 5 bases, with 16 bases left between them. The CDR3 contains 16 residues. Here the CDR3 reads CASSYSFQGRGETQYF. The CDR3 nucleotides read TGTGCCAGCAGTTACTCGTTCCAGGGCCGGGGCGAGACCCAGTACTTC.

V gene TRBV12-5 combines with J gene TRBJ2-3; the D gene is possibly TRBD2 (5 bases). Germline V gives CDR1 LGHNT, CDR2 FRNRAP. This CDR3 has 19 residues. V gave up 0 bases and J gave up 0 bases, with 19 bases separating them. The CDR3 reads CASGLVVYGRTASTDTQYF. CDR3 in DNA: TGTGCTAGTGGTTTGGTTGTTTATGGGCGGACTGCTAGCACAGATACGCAGTATTTT.

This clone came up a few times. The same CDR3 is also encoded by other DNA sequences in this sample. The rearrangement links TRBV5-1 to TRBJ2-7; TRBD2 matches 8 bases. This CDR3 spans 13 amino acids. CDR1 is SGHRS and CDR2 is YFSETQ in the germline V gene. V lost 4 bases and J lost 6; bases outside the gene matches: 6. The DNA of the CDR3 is TGCGCCAGCAGCCCGGGGACTAGGGGCGAGCAGTACTTC. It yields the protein CASSPGTRGEQYF. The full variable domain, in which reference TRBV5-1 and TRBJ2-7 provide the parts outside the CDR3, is KAGVTQTPRYLIKTRGQQVTLSCSPISGHRSVSWYQQTPGQGLQFLFEYFSETQRNKGNFPGRFSGRQFSNSRSEMNVSTLELGDSALYLCASSPGTRGEQYFGPGTRLTVT.

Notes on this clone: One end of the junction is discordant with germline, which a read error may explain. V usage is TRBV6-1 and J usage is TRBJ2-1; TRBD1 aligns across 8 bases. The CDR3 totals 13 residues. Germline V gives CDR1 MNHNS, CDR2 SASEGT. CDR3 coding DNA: TGTGCCAGCAGTGAAGATAGGGGACAGGAGGGAATCTTC. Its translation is CASSEDRGQEGIF.

CDR3 in amino acids: CASSLGRGWGLGNTEAFF. CDR3 nucleotide sequence: TGTGCCAGCAGCTTGGGTCGTGGATGGGGGCTGGGGAACACTGAAGCTTTCTTT. The chain employs TRBV11-2 and TRBJ1-1; TRBD1 might be the D (6 bases). This CDR3 is built from 18 residues. The V and J ends lost 3 bases and 1 base respectively, with 21 bases between them. Per the germline V gene, CDR1 is SGHAT and CDR2 is FQNNGV. The variable domain in full, completed from reference TRBV11-2 and TRBJ1-1, reads EAGVAQSPRYKIIEKRQSVAFWCNPISGHATLYWYQQILGQGPKLLIQFQNNGVVDDSQLPKDRFSAERLKGVDSTLKIQPAKLEDSAVYLCASSLGRGWGLGNTEAFFGQGTRLTVV.

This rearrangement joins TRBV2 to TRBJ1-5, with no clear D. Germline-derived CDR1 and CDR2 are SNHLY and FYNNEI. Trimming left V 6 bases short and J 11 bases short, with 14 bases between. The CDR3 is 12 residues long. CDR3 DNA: TGTGCCAGCAGGGAGCAAGGTTCGTCCCAGCATTTT. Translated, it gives CASREQGSSQHF.